The 27 T cell receptor beta chains below all came from one sample that was sequenced in a study of shared clonotypes between healthy human individuals. Sequenced by immunoSEQ multiplex PCR; TCRdb stores in-frame clones only, minus some. The sample yields approximately 840,000 clones, 96% seen once. Positively selected for CCR7, the CD45RO-negative cells used as naive CD8 cells excluded terminally differentiated effector memory CD45RA+ cells. Sample: naive CD8+ T cells sorted from blood. All receptors come from a man between 25 and 39 years old in good health.

The rearrangement joins TRBV4-2 to TRBJ2-2; 11 bases agree with TRBD2. The germline CDR1 and CDR2 sequences are LGHNA and YNFKEQ. After removal of 4 bases from V and 3 bases from J, the junction contained 22 bases not matched to a gene. This CDR3 has 22 amino acids. CDR3 nucleotides: TGTGCCAGCAGCCGTCTCGAAGGGCGGGGACTAGCGGTCCGTCGGTACACCGGGGAGCTGTTTTTT. Amino acid sequence: CASSRLEGRGLAVRRYTGELFF.

V and J are TRBV25-1 and TRBJ2-1, with TRBD2 identical over 9 bases. Germline values: CDR1 MGHDK, CDR2 SYGVNS. Losses at the gene ends were 8 bases for V and 5 bases for J; bases not matched to a gene: 7. CDR3 length equals 14 residues. CDR3 in DNA: TGTGCCAGCTCCCTAGCGGGGTTAAACAATGAGCAGTTCTTC. The encoded protein is CASSLAGLNNEQFF.

A word on this clone: Other nucleotide sequences in the sample specify the same CDR3. This sequence joins TRBV11-2 and TRBJ1-1; D remains unclear. This CDR3 has 12 amino acids. Germline V gene data show CDR1 as SGHAT and CDR2 as FQNNGV. V lost 5 bases to trimming and J lost 4 bases, with 8 bases between them. This CDR3 is CASSLAGTEAFF. CDR3 nucleotides: TGTGCCAGCAGCCTAGCTGGCACTGAAGCTTTCTTT. The complete variable domain, with remaining parts taken from reference TRBV11-2 and TRBJ1-1, reads EAGVAQSPRYKIIEKRQSVAFWCNPISGHATLYWYQQILGQGPKLLIQFQNNGVVDDSQLPKDRFSAERLKGVDSTLKIQPAKLEDSAVYLCASSLAGTEAFFGQGTRLTVV.

A note on this clone: The same CDR3 also results from other DNA sequences found in this sample. The chain has TRBV29-1 and TRBJ2-7; no definite D call. V shed 3 bases and J shed 0 bases, with 9 bases lying between them. CDR1 is SQVTM and CDR2 is ANQGSEA in the germline V gene. The CDR3 spans 13 residues. CDR3 sequence reads: CSVEEVNSYEQYF. The CDR3 DNA reads TGCAGCGTTGAGGAAGTGAACTCCTACGAGCAGTACTTC.

Concerning this clone: This specimen includes other DNA sequences encoding the same CDR3. The gene calls are TRBV18 and TRBJ2-1; the D gene is possibly TRBD2 (6 bases). The V gene's germline CDR1 is KGHSH and CDR2 LQKENI. The CDR3 has 13 amino acids. V lost 3 bases to trimming and J lost 4 bases, with 7 bases between them. CDR3 sequence reads: CASSPGGYNEQFF. CDR3 sequence (DNA): TGTGCCAGCTCACCCGGGGGTTACAATGAGCAGTTCTTC.

This chain uses TRBV10-2 with TRBJ2-2; 8 bases are shared with TRBD1. This CDR3 is 16 amino acids long. In germline, CDR1 is WSHSY, CDR2 SAAADI. V lost 5 bases and J lost 1; bases outside the gene matches: 6. CDR3 DNA: TGCGCCAGCAGTCGCCGCGACAGGGGGAACACCGGGGAGCTGTTTTTT. Encoded protein: CASSRRDRGNTGELFF.

This clone appeared once. The rearrangement uses TRBV7-8 and TRBJ2-7, with no clear D. The CDR3 spans 14 residues. Trimming removed 1 base from V and 4 bases from J, with 11 bases in between. From germline, CDR1 is SGHVS and CDR2 FQNEAQ. CDR3 in DNA: TGTGCCAGCAGCTTAGAATCAGGTACATACGAGCAGTACTTC. Protein product: CASSLESGTYEQYF.

V and J are TRBV27 and TRBJ2-7; D perhaps matches TRBD2 (6 bases). Germline loops: CDR1 MNHEY, CDR2 SMNVEV (reference sequence). The CDR3 extends over 11 amino acids. Trimming took 8 bases from V and 3 from J, leaving 8 bases between them. The CDR3 sequence: CASRGIYEQYF. In DNA, the CDR3 is TGTGCCAGCCGGGGGATCTACGAGCAGTACTTC.

The count of this clone is one. This rearrangement joins TRBV6-6 to TRBJ2-3; D gene ambiguous. Germline CDR1 MNHNY, CDR2 SVGAGI (reference sequence). Trimming pared 6 bases from V and 2 bases from J, leaving 12 bases between. The CDR3 is 14 amino acids. As DNA, the CDR3 is TGTGCCAGCAGCGAGGTGGGCCCCACAGATACGCAGTATTTT. Encoded protein: CASSEVGPTDTQYF.

This clone was detected once. The chain joins TRBV18 to TRBJ1-5, with D perhaps matching TRBD1 (5 bases). From germline, CDR1 is KGHSH and CDR2 LQKENI. There are 13 residues in the CDR3. With 2 bases removed from V and 5 bases from J, the gap between germline ends came to 7 bases. The CDR3 nucleotides are TGTGCCAGCTCACCAGGAGGGGATCAGCCCCAGCATTTT. It encodes CASSPGGDQPQHF.

This chain connects TRBV5-6 to TRBJ2-1; D might be TRBD1 (6 bases). V lost 4 bases and J 6 bases, leaving 8 bases between the germline ends. CDR3 length equals 12 residues. Germline V CDR1 and CDR2: SGHDT, YYEEEE. The CDR3 loop is CASSPDSNEQFF. In nucleotides, the CDR3 is TGTGCCAGCAGCCCGGACAGCAATGAGCAGTTCTTC. The variable domain in full, with the rest retrieved from reference TRBV5-6 and TRBJ2-1, is DAGVTQSPTHLIKTRGQQVTLRCSPKSGHDTVSWYQQALGQGPQFIFQYYEEEERQRGNFPDRFSGHQFPNYSSELNVNALLLGDSALYLCASSPDSNEQFFGPGTRLTVL.

With regard to this clone: Other DNA sequences in this sample translate to the same CDR3. The chain combines TRBV7-9 with TRBJ2-5; D is undetermined. This CDR3 region has 11 residues. CDR1 and CDR2 from the germline V gene are SEHNR and FQNEAQ (reference sequence). V gave up 6 bases and J gave up 5 bases, with 7 bases separating them. CDR3: CASSSRETQYF. The CDR3 bases are TGTGCCAGCAGTTCTCGCGAGACCCAGTACTTC.

The chain combines TRBV18 with TRBJ2-1; 11 bases are a match to TRBD2. The germline V gene encodes CDR1 KGHSH and CDR2 LQKENI. The V gene end was trimmed by 0 bases and the J gene end by 4 bases; junction bases not matched to a gene: 5. The CDR3 spans 17 residues. The CDR3 loop is CASSPPGLAVPYNEQFF. The CDR3 region has the DNA TGTGCCAGCTCACCACCGGGACTAGCGGTCCCTTACAATGAGCAGTTCTTC.

This clone was found a few times. The V call is TRBV19, the J call TRBJ2-7, with D tentatively TRBD1 or TRBD2 (5 bases each). The CDR3 runs 15 residues. Trimming removed 0 bases from V and 0 bases from J, with 9 bases in between. The germline V gene encodes CDR1 LNHDA and CDR2 SQIVND (reference sequence). The CDR3 nucleotides are TGTGCCAGTAGTATAGATCCGGGGACCTCCTACGAGCAGTACTTC. Translation: CASSIDPGTSYEQYF.

The chain couples TRBV21-1 to TRBJ1-2. TRBV21-1 is a pseudogene. The CDR3 runs to 13 residues. The CDR3 region has the DNA TGTGCCAGCAATCCACCAACTCGTGGGGGCTACACCTTC. Its protein product is CASNPPTRGGYTF.

The chain couples TRBV13 to TRBJ2-1; the match to TRBD1 covers 9 bases. Trimming cost V 2 bases and J 3 bases; bases outside gene matches: 11. The CDR3 extends over 18 amino acids. CDR1 is PRHDT and CDR2 is FYEKMQ in the germline V gene (reference sequence). The CDR3 DNA follows: TGTGCCAGCAGCTTACCTTACGTTGGGACAGGGCTCTACAATGAGCAGTTCTTC. Its translation is CASSLPYVGTGLYNEQFF. The full variable domain, its missing parts supplied by reference TRBV13 and TRBJ2-1, is AAGVIQSPRHLIKEKRETATLKCYPIPRHDTVYWYQQGPGQDPQFLISFYEKMQSDKGSIPDRFSAQQFSDYHSELNMSSLELGDSALYFCASSLPYVGTGLYNEQFFGPGTRLTVL.

The rearrangement links TRBV20-1 to TRBJ1-3; D is undetermined. Trimming took off 3 bases at V and 3 bases at J, with 3 bases between the two ends. Per germline, CDR1 DFQATT and CDR2 SNEGSKA (reference sequence). The CDR3 has 11 residues. Here the CDR3 reads CSASNGNTIYF. CDR3 nucleotides: TGCAGTGCTAGTAATGGAAACACCATATATTTT.

DNA for the CDR3: TGTGCCAGCAGTTTCGGGAACACTGAAGCTTTCTTT. This codes for CASSFGNTEAFF. V and J are TRBV27 and TRBJ1-1, with D uncertain. Germline V gene data show CDR1 as MNHEY and CDR2 as SMNVEV (reference sequence). This CDR3 comprises 12 residues. V lost 3 bases to trimming and J lost 1 base, with 3 bases between them.

The J gene is TRBJ2-1, the V gene TRBV6-1; TRBD2 aligns across 13 bases. With 1 base clipped from V and 15 bases from J, the junction kept 12 bases outside the gene matches. Germline CDR1 and CDR2: MNHNS and SASEGT. CDR3 length: 16 residues. Here the CDR3 DNA reads TGTGCCAGCAGTGAAGAGGGACTAGCGGGACTACCGGGGCGGTTCTTC. The encoded protein is CASSEEGLAGLPGRFF.

The chain joins TRBV11-2 to TRBJ2-3; possibly TRBD1 or TRBD2 for D (5 bases each). The CDR3 has 14 residues. Germline-derived CDR1 and CDR2 are SGHAT and FQNNGV. The ends were cut back, 3 bases at V and 6 bases at J, with 13 bases in the middle. The CDR3 nucleotides are TGTGCCAGCAGCTTTTGGGGACCAAAGGATACGCAGTATTTT. Protein product: CASSFWGPKDTQYF.

This clone appeared once. The chain recombines TRBV6-4 with TRBJ2-7, with 8 positions matching TRBD2. CDR1 is MRHNA, CDR2 SNTAGT, per germline. The CDR3 contains 14 residues. Trimming cost V 3 bases and J 3 bases; bases outside gene matches: 4. CDR3 residues: CASSDTSGDYEQYF. The CDR3 nucleotides read TGTGCCAGCAGTGATACTAGCGGAGACTACGAGCAGTACTTC.

The J gene is TRBJ1-1, the V gene TRBV19; no clear D gene. The CDR3 covers 14 residues. Per germline, CDR1 LNHDA and CDR2 SQIVND (reference sequence). V was clipped by 6 bases and J by 0 bases, with 11 bases between them. The CDR3 sequence: CASRASGVNTEAFF. Written as DNA, the CDR3 is TGTGCCAGTAGGGCCAGCGGAGTGAACACTGAAGCTTTCTTT.

Concerning this clone itself: The sample has other DNA sequences that encode this CDR3 too. V gene TRBV27 combines with J gene TRBJ2-7, with a tentative D call TRBD2 (6 bases). Germline V gene data show CDR1 as MNHEY and CDR2 as SMNVEV (reference sequence). V lost 3 bases to trimming and J lost 6 bases, with 12 bases between them. This CDR3 is built from 13 residues. The CDR3 DNA follows: TGTGCCAGCAGTTTTTCTCGGGGGAGCGAGCAGTACTTC. It specifies CASSFSRGSEQYF.

J is TRBJ2-7 and V is TRBV13; perhaps D is TRBD1 or TRBD2 (6 bases each). V gave up 4 bases and J gave up 2 bases, with 15 bases separating them. The germline gives CDR1 PRHDT, CDR2 FYEKMQ (reference sequence). The CDR3 sequence is 15 residues long. The CDR3 sequence is CASSSGGGHPYEQYF. The CDR3 DNA reads as TGTGCCAGCAGCTCCGGAGGGGGACACCCCTACGAGCAGTACTTC.

The chain carries TRBV29-1 and TRBJ2-1, with D perhaps matching TRBD2 (6 bases). The CDR3 extends over 13 amino acids. The V end lost 0 bases, the J end lost 8 bases, and 11 bases lay between the germline ends. CDR1 is SQVTM, CDR2 ANQGSEA, per germline. The CDR3 sequence is CSVEDWSGHEQFF. The CDR3 nucleotides are TGCAGCGTTGAAGATTGGAGCGGGCATGAGCAGTTCTTC.

About this clone itself: Other DNA sequences in the same sample also yield this CDR3. The V gene is TRBV6-5, the J gene TRBJ2-2; D is unclear. The ends were cut back, 3 bases at V and 1 base at J, with 3 bases in the middle. The CDR3 consists of 13 residues. CDR1 is MNHEY and CDR2 is SVGAGI in the germline V gene. The CDR3 DNA reads as TGTGCCAGCAGTTATTTGAACACCGGGGAGCTGTTTTTT. Amino acid sequence: CASSYLNTGELFF.

This clone was counted a single time. The rearrangement joins TRBV10-3 to TRBJ1-1; no definite D call. Between the trimmed V and J ends, which lost 6 bases and 8 bases, there was a span of 16 bases. The CDR3 length is 13 residues. Germline V gives CDR1 ENHRY, CDR2 SYGVKD. DNA of the CDR3: TGTGCCATCAGCCTTGACCCCCGACTGGAAGCTTTCTTT. This sequence encodes CAISLDPRLEAFF.